This T cell receptor (beta chain) was captured by sequencing in a study of T cell responses to AZD1222 COVID-19 vaccine. Whole-study results and caveats: Nearly half of spike-specific TCRs reportedly target variant regions that are unmutated in the B.1.351 and B.1.1.7 variants. There were mostly white British donors and more females than males, and clonal diversity was possibly underestimated.

This table comes from immunoSEQ multiplex PCR, and its TCRdb copy is limited to in-frame clones, with some not included. Here the sample spans some 190,000 clones, about 93% being singletons. CDR1 is SGDLS and CDR2 is YYNGEE in the germline V gene. Trimming took 4 bases from V and 1 from J, leaving 14 bases between them. This CDR3 contains 15 residues. Turning to this clone: Its antigen is not identified.

The receptor's source is an adult who received the AZD1222 COVID-19 vaccine. The specimen was peripheral blood, collected 28 days after the second AZD1222 dose. This sequence joins TRBV9 and TRBJ1-2, with D perhaps matching TRBD1 (5 bases). CDR3 sequence reads: CASSFRDRYNYGYTF. CDR3 DNA: TGTGCCAGCAGCTTCCGGGACCGTTATAACTATGGCTACACCTTC. The full variable domain, completed using reference TRBV9 and TRBJ1-2, is DSGVTQTPKHLITATGQRVTLRCSPRSGDLSVYWYQQSLDQGLQFLIQYYNGEERAKGNILERFSAQQFPDLHSELNLSSLELGDSALYFCASSFRDRYNYGYTFGSGTRLTVV.